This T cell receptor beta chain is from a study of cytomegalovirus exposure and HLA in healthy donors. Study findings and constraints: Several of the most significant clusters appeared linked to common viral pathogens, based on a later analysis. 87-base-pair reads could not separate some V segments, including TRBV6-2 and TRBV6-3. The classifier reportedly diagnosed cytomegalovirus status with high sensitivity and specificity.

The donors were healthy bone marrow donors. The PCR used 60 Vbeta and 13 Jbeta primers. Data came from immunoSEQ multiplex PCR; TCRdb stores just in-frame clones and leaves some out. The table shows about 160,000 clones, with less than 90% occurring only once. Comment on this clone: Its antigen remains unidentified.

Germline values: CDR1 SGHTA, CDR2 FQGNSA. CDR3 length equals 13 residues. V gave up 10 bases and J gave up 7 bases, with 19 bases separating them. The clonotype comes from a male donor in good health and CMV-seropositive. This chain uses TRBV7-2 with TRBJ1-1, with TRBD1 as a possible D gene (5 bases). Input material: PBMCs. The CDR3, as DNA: TGTGCCAATAGGGTCGGGAGGAGGGGTGAAGCTTTCTTT. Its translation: CANRVGRRGEAFF. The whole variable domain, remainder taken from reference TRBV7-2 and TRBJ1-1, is GAGVSQSPSNKVTEKGKDVELRCDPISGHTALYWYRQSLGQGLEFLIYFQGNSAPDKSGLPSDRFSAERTGGSVSTLTIQRTQQEDSAVYLCANRVGRRGEAFFGQGTRLTVV.